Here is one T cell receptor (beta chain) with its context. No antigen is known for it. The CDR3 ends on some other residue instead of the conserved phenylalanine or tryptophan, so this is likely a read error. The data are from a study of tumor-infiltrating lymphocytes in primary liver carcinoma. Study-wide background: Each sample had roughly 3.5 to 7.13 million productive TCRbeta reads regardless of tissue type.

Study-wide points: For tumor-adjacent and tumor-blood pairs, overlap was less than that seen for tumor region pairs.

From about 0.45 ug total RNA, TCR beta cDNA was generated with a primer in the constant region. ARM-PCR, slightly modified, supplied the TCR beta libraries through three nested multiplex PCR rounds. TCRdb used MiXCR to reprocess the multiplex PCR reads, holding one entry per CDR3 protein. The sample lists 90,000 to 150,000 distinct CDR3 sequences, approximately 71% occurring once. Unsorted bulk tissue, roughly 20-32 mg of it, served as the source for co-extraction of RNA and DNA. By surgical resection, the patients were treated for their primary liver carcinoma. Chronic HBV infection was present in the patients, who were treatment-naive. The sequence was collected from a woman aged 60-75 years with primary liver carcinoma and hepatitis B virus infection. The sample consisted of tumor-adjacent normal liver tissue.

The CDR3 coding sequence is TGTGCCAGCAGCTTAGCACCTCCGACAGGGGGCTTCTACGGGCAGTACCTC. It encodes CASSLAPPTGGFYGQYL. V is TRBV11-1 and J is TRBJ2-7; TRBD1 matches 10 bases. The germline V gene has CDR1 SGHAT and CDR2 FQDESV (reference sequence). The CDR3 totals 17 residues.